The 7 T cell receptor beta chains below come from one sample, sequenced in a study of early T cells in non-severe SARS-CoV-2 infection. One entry per CDR3 protein results from TCRdb running MiXCR on the 5' RACE reads. The sample consists of over 45,000 distinct CDR3 sequences, roughly 5.3% of them appearing once. Sequencing was done on a sample of whole blood. These receptors originate from an adult who was a healthcare worker with PCR-confirmed SARS-CoV-2 infection or an uninfected control (not recorded which).

Points on this clonotype: Germline and junction disagree at one end, which may indicate a read error. The chain has TRBV18 and TRBJ1-2; D gene uncertain. Germline CDR1 reads KGHSH; CDR2 reads LQKENI. The CDR3 has 16 residues. The CDR3 loop reads CATSPGVTLLGYGYTF. The DNA of the CDR3 is TGTGCCACCTCACCCGGGGTCACATTGCTGGGCTATGGCTACACCTTC.

This clonotype was seen at least ten times. This sequence joins TRBV20-1 and TRBJ2-3, with 12 nucleotides matching TRBD2. V shed 6 bases, J shed 6 bases, and the junction held 10 bases outside the gene matches. Germline loops: CDR1 DFQATT, CDR2 SNEGSKA (reference sequence). The CDR3 covers 15 residues. The CDR3 nucleotides read TGCAGTGCAAGACTAGCGGGGGCGTCAAGGGATACGCAGTATTTT. Amino acids: CSARLAGASRDTQYF.

This clonotype was recorded at least ten times. The V and J genes are TRBV19 and TRBJ1-5; unclear D gene. The CDR3 is 16 amino acids. Germline loops: CDR1 LNHDA, CDR2 SQIVND (reference sequence). V was clipped by 5 bases and J by 1 base, with 15 bases between them. The CDR3 nucleotides are TGTGCCAGTAGTCGCAGGCTCGTCGAGAGCAATCAGCCCCAGCATTTT. As protein: CASSRRLVESNQPQHF.

The chain has TRBV7-2 and TRBJ2-5; no clear D. With 1 base removed from V and 2 bases from J, the gap between germline ends came to 8 bases. CDR1 SGHTA and CDR2 FQGNSA come from the germline V gene. The CDR3 loop spans 14 amino acids. The chain's CDR3 is CASSLGYSQETQYF. In DNA, the CDR3 is TGTGCCAGCAGCTTAGGTTACAGTCAAGAGACCCAGTACTTC.

This clonotype was counted at least ten times. The V gene is TRBV7-6, the J gene TRBJ2-7, with TRBD1 matching over 9 bases. The germline V gene encodes CDR1 SGHVS and CDR2 FNYEAQ. V lost 4 bases, J lost 3 bases, and 4 bases stayed unmatched. The CDR3 covers 14 residues. DNA of the CDR3: TGTGCCAGCAGCTCTGAGACAGGGGGCTACGAGCAGTACTTC. Translation: CASSSETGGYEQYF.

The chain employs TRBV7-9 and TRBJ1-1; no reliable D call. V was shortened by 2 bases and J by 2 bases, with 9 bases between the two germline ends. The CDR3 loop spans 14 amino acids. CDR1 is SEHNR, CDR2 FQNEAQ, per germline (reference sequence). The CDR3 region is CASSLLQQNTEAFF. The CDR3 DNA is TGTGCCAGCAGCTTACTACAGCAAAACACTGAAGCTTTCTTT.

This clonotype showed up many times. The chain couples TRBV7-2 to TRBJ2-7; TRBD2 matches 8 bases. The germline gives CDR1 SGHTA, CDR2 FQGNSA. The CDR3 consists of 14 residues. The V and J ends lost 5 bases and 2 bases, in that order; junction bases with no gene match: 5. The CDR3: CASSPSGSPYEQYF. CDR3 DNA: TGTGCCAGCAGCCCGAGCGGGAGCCCCTACGAGCAGTACTTC.